This T cell receptor beta chain is drawn from a study of blood T cell repertoires in COVID-19. Study overall: From the United States, Italy and Spain came samples of acute and convalescent COVID-19. Nucleic acid was either cDNA or gDNA, and it came from T cells, B-cell-depleted T cells, or PBMCs.

The CDR3 is made up of 17 amino acids. Germline V gene lookup returns CDR1 MNHEY and CDR2 SVGEGT. V gave up 2 bases and J gave up 5 bases, with 19 bases separating them. Seattle participants joined during active infection and were tracked over time. Original methodology: Amplification of reference gene primers was used by the study to estimate nucleated cell counts. The assay was immunoSEQ multiplex PCR, and TCRdb's table has in-frame clones only and misses some. V, J and clone size are taken as reported in that table, and D and trimming were inferred from the DNA itself. Of some 130,000 clones detected, around nine tenths appear once; the ten largest clones hold about 4.5%.

The source of this sequence is a man aged 55-75 years with COVID-19, enrolled during active disease. The chain is built from TRBV6-2 or TRBV6-3 and TRBJ2-4, with D possibly being TRBD1 (6 bases). The specimen was peripheral blood. The CDR3 sequence: CASSYERGGLRENIQYF. Written as DNA, the CDR3 is TGTGCCAGCAGTTACGAAAGAGGGGGTCTAAGGGAAAACATTCAGTACTTC.